There are many counts of the clone carrying this T cell receptor (beta chain). Each TCR beta library was made by quantitative 5'-RACE that incorporated molecular barcodes. TCRdb re-analysed the 5' RACE reads in MiXCR, keeping a single row per CDR3 protein. Of about 280,000 distinct CDR3 sequences listed, 20% are singletons. This entry belongs to a study of CD8 T cells in ankylosing spondylitis. Germline loops: CDR1 MNHEY, CDR2 SVGAGI. CDR3 length equals 12 residues. Trimming took off 4 bases at V and 6 bases at J, with 6 bases between the two ends. The sequence was collected from a male donor with ankylosing spondylitis or in good health (not recorded which). Sequencing was carried out using blood, either unsorted or a sorted T cell fraction (not recorded which). This chain links TRBV6-5 with TRBJ2-2; the D is unclear. DNA of the CDR3: TGTGCCAGCAGTTTCCGCTCCGGGGAGCTGTTTTTT. Translated: CASSFRSGELFF.